The entry that follows covers one TCR beta chain sequence. Its antigen is as yet unknown. 60 Vbeta and 13 Jbeta primers were used in PCR. Profiling relied on immunoSEQ multiplex PCR, and the TCRdb table lists in-frame clones only, not all of them. The data hold approximately 82,000 clones, with 10% observed a single time. The sample comes from a study of cytomegalovirus exposure and HLA in healthy donors. Overall study results and limits: Sequencing likely produced, as an artifact, a cluster of highly shared sequence variants. Overall, approximately 150 TCR beta chains were annotated as cytomegalovirus-associated. Relative to the roughly 690-donor mean, N-insertions were reportedly fewer in an Asian-associated ancestry cluster in a later analysis.

This cohort consisted of healthy bone marrow donors. The clonotype originates from a man in his sixties in good health and CMV-seropositive. Sequenced input: PBMCs.

The CDR3 loop reads CASSFSAGPDTQYF. The CDR3, as DNA: TGTGCCAGCAGTTTTTCAGCGGGCCCAGATACGCAGTATTTT. The chain recombines TRBV6-5 with TRBJ2-3; tentatively, D is TRBD2 (6 bases). CDR1 is MNHEY and CDR2 is SVGAGI in the germline V gene. Trimming shortened V by 4 bases and J by 4 bases, and 12 bases separated the two germline ends. The CDR3 totals 14 residues.